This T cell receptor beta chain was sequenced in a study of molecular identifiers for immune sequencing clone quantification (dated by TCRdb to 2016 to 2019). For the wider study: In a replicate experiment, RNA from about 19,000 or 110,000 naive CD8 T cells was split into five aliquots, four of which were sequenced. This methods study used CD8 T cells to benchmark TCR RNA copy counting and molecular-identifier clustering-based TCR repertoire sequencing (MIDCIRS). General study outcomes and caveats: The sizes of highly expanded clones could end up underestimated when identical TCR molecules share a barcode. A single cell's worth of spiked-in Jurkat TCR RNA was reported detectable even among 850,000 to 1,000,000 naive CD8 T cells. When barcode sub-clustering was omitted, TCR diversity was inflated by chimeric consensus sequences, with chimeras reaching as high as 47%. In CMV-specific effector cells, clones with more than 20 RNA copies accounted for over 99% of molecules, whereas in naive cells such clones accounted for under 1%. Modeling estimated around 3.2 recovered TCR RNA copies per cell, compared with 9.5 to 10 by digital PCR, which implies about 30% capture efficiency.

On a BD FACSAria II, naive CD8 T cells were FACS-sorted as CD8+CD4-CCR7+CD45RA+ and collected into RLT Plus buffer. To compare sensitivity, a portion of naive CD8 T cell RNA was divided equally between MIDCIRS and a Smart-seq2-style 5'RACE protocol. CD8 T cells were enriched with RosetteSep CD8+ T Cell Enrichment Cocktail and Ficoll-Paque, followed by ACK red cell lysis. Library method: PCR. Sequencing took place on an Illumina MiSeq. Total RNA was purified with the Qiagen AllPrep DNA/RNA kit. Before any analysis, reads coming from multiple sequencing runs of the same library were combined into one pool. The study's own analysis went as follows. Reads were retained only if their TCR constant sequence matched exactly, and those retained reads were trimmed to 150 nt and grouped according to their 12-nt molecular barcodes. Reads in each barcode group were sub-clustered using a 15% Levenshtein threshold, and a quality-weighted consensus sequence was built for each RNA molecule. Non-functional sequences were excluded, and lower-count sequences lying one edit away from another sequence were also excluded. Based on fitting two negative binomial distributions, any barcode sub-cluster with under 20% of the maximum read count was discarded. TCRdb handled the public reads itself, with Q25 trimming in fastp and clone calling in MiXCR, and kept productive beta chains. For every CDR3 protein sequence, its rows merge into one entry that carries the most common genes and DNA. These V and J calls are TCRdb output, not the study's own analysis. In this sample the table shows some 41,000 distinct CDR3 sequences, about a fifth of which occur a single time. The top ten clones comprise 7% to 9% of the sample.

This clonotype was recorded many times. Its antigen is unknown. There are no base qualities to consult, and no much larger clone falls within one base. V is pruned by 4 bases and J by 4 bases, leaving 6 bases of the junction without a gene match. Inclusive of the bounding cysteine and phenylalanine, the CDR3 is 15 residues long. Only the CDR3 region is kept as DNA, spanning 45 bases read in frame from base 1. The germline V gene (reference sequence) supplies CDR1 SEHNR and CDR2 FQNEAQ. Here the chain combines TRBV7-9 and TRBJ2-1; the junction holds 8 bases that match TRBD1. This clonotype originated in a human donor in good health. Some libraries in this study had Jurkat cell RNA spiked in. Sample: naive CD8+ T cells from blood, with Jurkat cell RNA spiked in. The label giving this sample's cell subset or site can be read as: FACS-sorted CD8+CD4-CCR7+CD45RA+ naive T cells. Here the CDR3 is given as CASSYGTGDYNEQFF. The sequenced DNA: TGTGCCAGCAGCTACGGGACAGGCGATTACAATGAGCAGTTCTTC. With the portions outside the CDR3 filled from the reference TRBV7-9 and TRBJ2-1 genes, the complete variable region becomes DTGVSQNPRHKITKRGQNVTFRCDPISEHNRLYWYRQTLGQGPEFLTYFQNEAQLEKSRLLSDRFSAERPKGSFSTLEIQRTEQGDSAMYLCASSYGTGDYNEQFFGPGTRLTVL.